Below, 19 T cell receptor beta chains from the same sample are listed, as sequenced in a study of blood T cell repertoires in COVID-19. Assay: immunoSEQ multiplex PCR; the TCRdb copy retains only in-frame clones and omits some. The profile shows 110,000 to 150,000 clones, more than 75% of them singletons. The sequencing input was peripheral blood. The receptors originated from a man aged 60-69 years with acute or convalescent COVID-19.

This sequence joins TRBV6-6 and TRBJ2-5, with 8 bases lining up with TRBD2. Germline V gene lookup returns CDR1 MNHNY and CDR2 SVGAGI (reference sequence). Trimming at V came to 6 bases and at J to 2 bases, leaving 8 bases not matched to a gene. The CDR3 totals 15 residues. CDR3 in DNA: TGTGCCAGCAGGCGGGGGGCTTTTGGTCAAGAGACCCAGTACTTC. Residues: CASRRGAFGQETQYF.

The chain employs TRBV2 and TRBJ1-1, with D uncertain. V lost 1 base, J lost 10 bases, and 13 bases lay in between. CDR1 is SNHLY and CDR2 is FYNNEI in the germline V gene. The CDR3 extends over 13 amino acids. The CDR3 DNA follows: TGTGCCAGCAGTGAAGGCAGGAGGGATGGAGCTTTCTTT. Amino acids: CASSEGRRDGAFF.

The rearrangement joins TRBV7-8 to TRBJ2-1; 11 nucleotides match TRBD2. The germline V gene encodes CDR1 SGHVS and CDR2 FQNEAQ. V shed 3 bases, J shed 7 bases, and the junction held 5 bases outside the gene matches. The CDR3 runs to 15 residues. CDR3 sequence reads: CASSLMASGRNEQFF. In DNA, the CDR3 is TGTGCCAGCAGCTTGATGGCTAGCGGGAGGAATGAGCAGTTCTTC. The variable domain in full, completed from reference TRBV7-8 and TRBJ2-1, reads GAGVSQSPRYKVAKRGQDVALRCDPISGHVSLFWYQQALGQGPEFLTYFQNEAQLDKSGLPSDRFFAERPEGSVSTLKIQRTQQEDSAVYLCASSLMASGRNEQFFGPGTRLTVL.

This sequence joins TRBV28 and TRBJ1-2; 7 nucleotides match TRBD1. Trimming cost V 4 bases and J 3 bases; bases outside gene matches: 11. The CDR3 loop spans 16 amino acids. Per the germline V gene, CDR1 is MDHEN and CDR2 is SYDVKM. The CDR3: CASSCPPQGEDYGYTF. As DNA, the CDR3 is TGTGCCAGCAGTTGCCCCCCCCAGGGGGAGGACTATGGCTACACCTTC.

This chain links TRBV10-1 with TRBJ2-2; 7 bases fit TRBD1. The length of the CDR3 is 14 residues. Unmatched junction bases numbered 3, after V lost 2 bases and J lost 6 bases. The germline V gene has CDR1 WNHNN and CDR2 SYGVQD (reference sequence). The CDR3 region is CASSEKGAAGELFF. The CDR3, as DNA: TGCGCCAGCAGTGAGAAGGGGGCGGCCGGGGAGCTGTTTTTT.

CDR3 coding DNA: TGCGCCAGCAGCCACCCGGGACTAGCGGGAACGGAGACCCAGTACTTC. Translating gives CASSHPGLAGTETQYF. The rearrangement links TRBV4-1 to TRBJ2-5; 13 nucleotides match TRBD2. Losses at the gene ends were 3 bases for V and 5 bases for J; bases not matched to a gene: 6. CDR3 length: 16 residues. CDR1 and CDR2 from the germline V gene are MGHRA and YSYEKL.

CDR3: CAWRDRDRGHGQFF. The CDR3, as DNA: TGTGCCTGGAGGGACCGGGACAGGGGTCATGGGCAGTTCTTC. This rearrangement joins TRBV30 to TRBJ2-1, with 10 positions matching TRBD1. This CDR3 is built from 14 residues. Germline loops: CDR1 GTSNPN, CDR2 SVGIG (reference sequence). V shed 3 bases, J shed 12 bases, and the junction held 11 bases outside the gene matches.

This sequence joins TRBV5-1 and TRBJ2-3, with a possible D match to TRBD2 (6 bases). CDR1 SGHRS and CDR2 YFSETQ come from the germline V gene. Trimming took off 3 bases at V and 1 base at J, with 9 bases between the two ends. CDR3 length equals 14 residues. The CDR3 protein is CASSSPGGTDTQYF. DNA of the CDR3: TGCGCCAGCAGCTCACCGGGGGGCACAGATACGCAGTATTTT.

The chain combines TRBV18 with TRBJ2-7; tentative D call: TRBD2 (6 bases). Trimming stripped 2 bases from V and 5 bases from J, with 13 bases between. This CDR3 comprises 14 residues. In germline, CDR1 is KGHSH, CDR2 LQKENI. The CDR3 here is CASSPTSPWDEQYF. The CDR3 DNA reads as TGTGCCAGCTCACCAACTAGCCCATGGGACGAGCAGTACTTC.

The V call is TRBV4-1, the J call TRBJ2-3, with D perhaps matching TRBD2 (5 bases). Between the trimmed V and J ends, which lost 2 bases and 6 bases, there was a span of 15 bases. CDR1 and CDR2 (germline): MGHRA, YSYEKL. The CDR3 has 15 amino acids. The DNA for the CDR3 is TGCGCCAGCAGCCAACCAATTAGGGAGAGGGATACGCAGTATTTT. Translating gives CASSQPIRERDTQYF.

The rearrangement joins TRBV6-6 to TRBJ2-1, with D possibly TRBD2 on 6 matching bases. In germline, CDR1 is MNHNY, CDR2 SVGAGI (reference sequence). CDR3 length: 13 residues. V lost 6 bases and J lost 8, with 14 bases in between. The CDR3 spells CASSGTFEDEQFF. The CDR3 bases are TGTGCCAGCAGCGGGACTTTCGAGGATGAGCAGTTCTTC.

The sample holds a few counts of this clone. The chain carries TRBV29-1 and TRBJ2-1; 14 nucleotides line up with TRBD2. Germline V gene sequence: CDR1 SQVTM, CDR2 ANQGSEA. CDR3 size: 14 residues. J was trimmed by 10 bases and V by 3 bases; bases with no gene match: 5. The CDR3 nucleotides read TGCAGCGTTGAGGGACTAGCGGGAGTAGGGGAGCAGTTCTTC. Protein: CSVEGLAGVGEQFF.

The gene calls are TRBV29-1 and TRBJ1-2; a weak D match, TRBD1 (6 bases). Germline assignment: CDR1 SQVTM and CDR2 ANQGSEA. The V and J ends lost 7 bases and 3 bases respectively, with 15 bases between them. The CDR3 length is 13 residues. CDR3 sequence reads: CSAQKGEDYGYTF. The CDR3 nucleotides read TGCAGCGCCCAAAAGGGGGAAGACTATGGCTACACCTTC.

The CDR3 nucleotides are TGTGCCATCAGTGACGGACTAGCGGGAGGGCCGAGCACAGATACGCAGTATTTT. Translating it yields CAISDGLAGGPSTDTQYF. The J gene is TRBJ2-3, the V gene TRBV10-3, with 15 bases that match TRBD2. V was clipped by 3 bases and J by 0 bases; unmatched bases: 4. CDR1 is ENHRY, CDR2 SYGVKD, per germline. CDR3 size: 18 residues.

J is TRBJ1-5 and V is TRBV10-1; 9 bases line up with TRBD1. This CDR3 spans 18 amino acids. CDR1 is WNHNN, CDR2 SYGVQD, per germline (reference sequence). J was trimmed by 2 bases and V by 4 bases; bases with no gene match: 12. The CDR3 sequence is CASSVGTGRYRCNQPQHF. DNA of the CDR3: TGCGCCAGCAGTGTTGGGACAGGGCGTTATCGTTGCAATCAGCCCCAGCATTTT.

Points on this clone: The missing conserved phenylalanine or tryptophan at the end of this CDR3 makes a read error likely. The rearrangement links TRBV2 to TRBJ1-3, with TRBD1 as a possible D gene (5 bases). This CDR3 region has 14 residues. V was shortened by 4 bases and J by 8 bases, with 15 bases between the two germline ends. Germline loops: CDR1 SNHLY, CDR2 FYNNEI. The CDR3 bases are TGTGCCAGCAGTGTGGAAGGGGAGGGATACACCATATATTCT. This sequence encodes CASSVEGEGYTIYS.

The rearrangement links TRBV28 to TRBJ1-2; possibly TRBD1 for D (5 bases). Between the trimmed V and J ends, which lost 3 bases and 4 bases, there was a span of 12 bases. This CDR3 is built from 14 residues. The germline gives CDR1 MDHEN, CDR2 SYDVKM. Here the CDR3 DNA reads TGTGCCAGCAGTTTTGGTCAGGGAACCTATGGCTACACCTTC. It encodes CASSFGQGTYGYTF.

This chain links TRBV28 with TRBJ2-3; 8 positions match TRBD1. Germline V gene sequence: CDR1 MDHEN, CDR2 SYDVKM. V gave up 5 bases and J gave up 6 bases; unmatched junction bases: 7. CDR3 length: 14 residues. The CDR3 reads CASSPDREVDTQYF. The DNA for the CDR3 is TGTGCCAGCAGTCCGGACAGGGAAGTGGATACGCAGTATTTT.

The CDR3 reads CSASRGLAGGPNEQYF. The CDR3 nucleotides are TGCAGTGCTAGTAGGGGGCTAGCGGGAGGGCCCAACGAGCAGTACTTC. The gene calls are TRBV20-1 and TRBJ2-7; 12 nucleotides line up with TRBD2. There are 16 residues in the CDR3. V dropped 3 bases and J dropped 5; count of bases not matched to a gene: 11. Germline-derived CDR1 and CDR2 are DFQATT and SNEGSKA (reference sequence).